This T cell receptor (beta chain) was documented in a study of human T cells and chemical hapten exposure. The time point was: pre-sensitization, week 0. Treatment described: therapeutic diphenylcyclopropenone sensitization with weekly scalp DPC. TCRdb redid the calling of the RACE reads with MiXCR, one entry per CDR3 protein. Among 350,000 to 400,000 distinct CDR3 sequences listed, approximately 5% were seen once. This TCR came from a woman aged 45 to 65 with alopecia areata. Some clones in this sample may be carry-over from other donors' samples. The input for sequencing was whole blood, taken in connection with sensitization to the hapten diphenylcyclopropenone (DPC).

CDR3 sequence (DNA): TGTGCCAGCTCACGGACTCTCGACGACGGCACCGGGGAGCTGTTTTTT. It translates to CASSRTLDDGTGELFF. The chain carries TRBV18 and TRBJ2-2, with a weak D call TRBD2 (5 bases). Between the trimmed V and J ends, which lost 4 bases and 4 bases, there was a span of 16 bases. The CDR3 runs 16 residues. CDR1 is KGHSH and CDR2 is LQKENI in the germline V gene. The complete variable domain, with remaining parts taken from reference TRBV18 and TRBJ2-2, reads NAGVMQNPRHLVRRRGQEARLRCSPMKGHSHVYWYRQLPEEGLKFMVYLQKENIIDESGMPKERFSAEFPKEGPSILRIQQVVRGDSAAYFCASSRTLDDGTGELFFGEGSRLTVL.